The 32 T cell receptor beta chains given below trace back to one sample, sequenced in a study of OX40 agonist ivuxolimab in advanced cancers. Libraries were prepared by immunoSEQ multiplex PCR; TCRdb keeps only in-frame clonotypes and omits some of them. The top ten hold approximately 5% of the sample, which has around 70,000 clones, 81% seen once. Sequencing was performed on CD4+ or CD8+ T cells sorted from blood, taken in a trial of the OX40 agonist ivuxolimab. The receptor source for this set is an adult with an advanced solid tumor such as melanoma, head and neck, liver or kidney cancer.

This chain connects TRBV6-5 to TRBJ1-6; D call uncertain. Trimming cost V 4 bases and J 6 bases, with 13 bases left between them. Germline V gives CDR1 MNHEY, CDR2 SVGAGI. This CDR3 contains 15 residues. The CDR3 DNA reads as TGTGCCAGCAGTTTCAAGGTGCACGCTAATTCACCCCTCCACTTT. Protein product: CASSFKVHANSPLHF.

CDR3 nucleotide sequence: TGTGCCAGCAGTGAACGAGAGGGTGGCAATCAGCCCCAGCATTTT. Its protein product is CASSEREGGNQPQHF. V and J are TRBV6-1 and TRBJ1-5; D unresolved. CDR1 is MNHNS and CDR2 is SASEGT in the germline V gene. The CDR3 extends over 15 amino acids. V was cut by 2 bases and J by 2 bases, with 10 bases left in between.

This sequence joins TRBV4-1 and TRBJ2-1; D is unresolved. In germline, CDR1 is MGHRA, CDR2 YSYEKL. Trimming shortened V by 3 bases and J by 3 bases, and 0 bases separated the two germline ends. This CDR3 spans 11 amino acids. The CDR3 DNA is TGCGCCAGCAGCCACTACAATGAGCAGTTCTTC. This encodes CASSHYNEQFF.

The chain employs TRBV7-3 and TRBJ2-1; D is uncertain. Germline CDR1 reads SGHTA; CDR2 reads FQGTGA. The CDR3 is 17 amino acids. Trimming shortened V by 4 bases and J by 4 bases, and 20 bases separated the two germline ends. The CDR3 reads CASSSSPRRILYNEQFF. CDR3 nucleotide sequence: TGTGCCAGCAGCTCTTCCCCCCGAAGGATCTTGTACAATGAGCAGTTCTTC.

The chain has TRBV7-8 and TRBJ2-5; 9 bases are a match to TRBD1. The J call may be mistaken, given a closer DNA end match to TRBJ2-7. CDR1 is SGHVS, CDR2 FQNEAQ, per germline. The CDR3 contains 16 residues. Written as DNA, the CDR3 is TGTGCCAGCAGCTTAGCCCGGACAGGGGACACCTACGAGCAGTACTTC. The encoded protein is CASSLARTGDTYEQYF.

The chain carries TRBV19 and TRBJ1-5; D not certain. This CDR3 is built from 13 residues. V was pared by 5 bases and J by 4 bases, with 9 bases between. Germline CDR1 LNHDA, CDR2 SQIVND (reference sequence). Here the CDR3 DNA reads TGTGCCAGTAGTTCAAACGGTAATCAGCCCCAGCATTTT. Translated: CASSSNGNQPQHF.

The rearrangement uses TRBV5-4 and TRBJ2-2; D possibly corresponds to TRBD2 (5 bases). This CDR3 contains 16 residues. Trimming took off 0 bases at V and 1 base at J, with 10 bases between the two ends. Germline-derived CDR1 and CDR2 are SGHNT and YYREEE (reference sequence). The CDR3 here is CASSLAGIQNTGELFF. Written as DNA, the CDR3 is TGTGCCAGCAGCTTGGCCGGGATTCAGAACACCGGGGAGCTGTTTTTT.

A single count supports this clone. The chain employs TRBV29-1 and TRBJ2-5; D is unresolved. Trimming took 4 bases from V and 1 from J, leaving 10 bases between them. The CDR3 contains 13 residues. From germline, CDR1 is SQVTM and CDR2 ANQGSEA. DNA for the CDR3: TGCAGCGTTGCAGCAGGAACCCAAGAGACCCAGTACTTC. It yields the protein CSVAAGTQETQYF.

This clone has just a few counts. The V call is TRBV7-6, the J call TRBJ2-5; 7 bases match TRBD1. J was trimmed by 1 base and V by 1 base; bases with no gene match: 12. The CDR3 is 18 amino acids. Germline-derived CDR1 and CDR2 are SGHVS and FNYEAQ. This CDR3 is CASSLDIDPGQAQETQYF. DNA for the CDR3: TGTGCCAGCAGCTTAGACATCGACCCTGGACAGGCCCAAGAGACCCAGTACTTC.

CDR3 protein: CAWSQSGTDTQYF. The CDR3 coding sequence is TGTGCCTGGAGTCAAAGCGGCACAGATACGCAGTATTTT. The chain recombines TRBV30 with TRBJ2-3; D is uncertain. Looked up from germline, CDR1 is GTSNPN and CDR2 is SVGIG (reference sequence). V lost 2 bases and J 1 base, leaving 7 bases between the germline ends. The CDR3 sequence is 13 residues long.

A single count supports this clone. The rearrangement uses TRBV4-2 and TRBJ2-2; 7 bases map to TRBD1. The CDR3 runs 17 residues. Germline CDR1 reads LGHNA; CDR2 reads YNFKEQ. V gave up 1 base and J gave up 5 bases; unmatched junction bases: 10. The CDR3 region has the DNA TGTGCCAGCAGCCAAGTCGGAGGACAGGCAAAAACCGGGGAGCTGTTTTTT. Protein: CASSQVGGQAKTGELFF.

The CDR3 here is CASSYSTGNQPQHF. Here the CDR3 DNA reads TGTGCCAGCAGTTACTCTACAGGCAATCAGCCCCAGCATTTT. The rearrangement links TRBV6-6 to TRBJ1-5; D call uncertain. V was shortened by 0 bases and J by 2 bases, with 5 bases between the two germline ends. The CDR3 spans 14 residues. The germline gives CDR1 MNHNY, CDR2 SVGAGI (reference sequence).

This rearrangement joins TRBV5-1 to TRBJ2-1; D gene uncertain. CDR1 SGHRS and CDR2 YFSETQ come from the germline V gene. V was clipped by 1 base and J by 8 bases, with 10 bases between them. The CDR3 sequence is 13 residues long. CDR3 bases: TGCGCCAGCAGCTTGCTTTTGGGGTATGAGCAGTTCTTC. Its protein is CASSLLLGYEQFF.

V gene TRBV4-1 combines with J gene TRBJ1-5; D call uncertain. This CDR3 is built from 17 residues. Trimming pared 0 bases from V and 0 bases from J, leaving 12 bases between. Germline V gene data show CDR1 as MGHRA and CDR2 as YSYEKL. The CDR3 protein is CASSQDGGLISNQPQHF. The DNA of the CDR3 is TGCGCCAGCAGCCAAGATGGAGGACTGATTAGCAATCAGCCCCAGCATTTT.

CDR3 in amino acids: CASSFLSVANEKLFF. CDR3 bases: TGCGCCAGCAGCTTCCTAAGTGTCGCTAATGAAAAACTGTTTTTT. This rearrangement joins TRBV5-1 to TRBJ1-4; D is undetermined. CDR1 is SGHRS and CDR2 is YFSETQ in the germline V gene. CDR3 size: 15 residues. The germline V and J ends were trimmed by 2 bases and 3 bases, with 11 bases remaining between them.

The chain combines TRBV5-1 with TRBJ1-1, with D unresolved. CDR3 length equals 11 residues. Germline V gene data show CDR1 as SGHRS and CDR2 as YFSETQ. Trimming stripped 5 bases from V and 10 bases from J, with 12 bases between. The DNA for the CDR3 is TGCGCCAGCAGTATAGGTAGAAGAGCTTTCTTT. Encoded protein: CASSIGRRAFF. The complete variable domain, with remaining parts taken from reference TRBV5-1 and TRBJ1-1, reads KAGVTQTPRYLIKTRGQQVTLSCSPISGHRSVSWYQQTPGQGLQFLFEYFSETQRNKGNFPGRFSGRQFSNSRSEMNVSTLELGDSALYLCASSIGRRAFFGQGTRLTVV.

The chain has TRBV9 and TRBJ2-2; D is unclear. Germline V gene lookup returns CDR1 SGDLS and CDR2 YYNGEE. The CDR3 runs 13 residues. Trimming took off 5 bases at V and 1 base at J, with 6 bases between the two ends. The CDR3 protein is CASRDVNTGELFF. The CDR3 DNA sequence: TGTGCCAGCAGGGACGTGAACACCGGGGAGCTGTTTTTT.

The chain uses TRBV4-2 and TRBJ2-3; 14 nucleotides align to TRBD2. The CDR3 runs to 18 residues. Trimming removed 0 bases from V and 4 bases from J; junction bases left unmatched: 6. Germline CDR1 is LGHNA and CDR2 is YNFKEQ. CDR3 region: CASSQDRLAGGMSDTQYF. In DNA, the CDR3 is TGTGCCAGCAGCCAAGACAGACTAGCGGGAGGGATGTCAGATACGCAGTATTTT.

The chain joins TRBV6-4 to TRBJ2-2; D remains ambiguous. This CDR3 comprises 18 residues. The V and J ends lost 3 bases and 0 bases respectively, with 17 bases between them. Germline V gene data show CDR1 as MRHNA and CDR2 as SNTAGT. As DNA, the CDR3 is TGTGCCAGCAGTGAGACCCCTTCCACCCCCTCGAACACCGGGGAGCTGTTTTTT. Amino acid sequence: CASSETPSTPSNTGELFF.

The CDR3 DNA sequence: TGTGCCAGCTCACCAAGAAGTGGGACAGGGGAGACTGAAGCTTTCTTT. Its translation: CASSPRSGTGETEAFF. The V gene is TRBV18, the J gene TRBJ1-1; 10 bases map to TRBD1. This CDR3 spans 16 amino acids. Trimming at V came to 2 bases and at J to 5 bases, leaving 8 bases not matched to a gene. Germline lookup yields CDR1 KGHSH and CDR2 LQKENI.

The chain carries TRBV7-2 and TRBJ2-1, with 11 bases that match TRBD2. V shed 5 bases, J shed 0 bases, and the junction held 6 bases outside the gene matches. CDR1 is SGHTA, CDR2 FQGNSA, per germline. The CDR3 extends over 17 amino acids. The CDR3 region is CASSVTSGGSSYNEQFF. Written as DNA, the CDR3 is TGTGCCAGCAGCGTAACTAGCGGGGGTTCCTCCTACAATGAGCAGTTCTTC.

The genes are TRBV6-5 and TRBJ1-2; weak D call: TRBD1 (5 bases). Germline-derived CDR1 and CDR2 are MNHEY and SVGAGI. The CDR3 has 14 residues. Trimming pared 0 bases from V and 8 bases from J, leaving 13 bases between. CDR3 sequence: CASSYSIGPGGYTF. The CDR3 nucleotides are TGTGCCAGCAGTTACTCGATAGGGCCAGGGGGCTACACCTTC.

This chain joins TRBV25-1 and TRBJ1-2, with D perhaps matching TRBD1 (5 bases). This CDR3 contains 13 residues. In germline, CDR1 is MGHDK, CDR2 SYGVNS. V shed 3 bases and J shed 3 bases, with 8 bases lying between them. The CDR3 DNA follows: TGTGCCAGCAGTGAGGGGACCGACTATGGCTACACCTTC. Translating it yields CASSEGTDYGYTF.

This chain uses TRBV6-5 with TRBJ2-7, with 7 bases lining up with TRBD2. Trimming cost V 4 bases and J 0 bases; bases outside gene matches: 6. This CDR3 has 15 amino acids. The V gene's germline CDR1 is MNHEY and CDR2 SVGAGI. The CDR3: CASSSPSGSSYEQYF. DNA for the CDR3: TGTGCCAGCAGTTCCCCTAGCGGAAGCTCCTACGAGCAGTACTTC.

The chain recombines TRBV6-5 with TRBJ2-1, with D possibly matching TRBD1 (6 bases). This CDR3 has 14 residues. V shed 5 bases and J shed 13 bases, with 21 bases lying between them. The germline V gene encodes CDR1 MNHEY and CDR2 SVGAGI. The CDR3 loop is CASSQHPRDTSQFF. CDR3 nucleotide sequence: TGTGCCAGCAGTCAACACCCCCGGGACACAAGCCAGTTCTTC.

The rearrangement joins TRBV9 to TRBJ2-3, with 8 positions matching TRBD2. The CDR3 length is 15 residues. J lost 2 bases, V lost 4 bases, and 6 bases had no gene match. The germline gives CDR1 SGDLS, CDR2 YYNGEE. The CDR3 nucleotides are TGTGCCAGCAGCCCGACTAGCGTCCACACAGATACGCAGTATTTT. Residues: CASSPTSVHTDTQYF. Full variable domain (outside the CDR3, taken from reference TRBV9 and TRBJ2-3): DSGVTQTPKHLITATGQRVTLRCSPRSGDLSVYWYQQSLDQGLQFLIQYYNGEERAKGNILERFSAQQFPDLHSELNLSSLELGDSALYFCASSPTSVHTDTQYFGPGTRLTVL.

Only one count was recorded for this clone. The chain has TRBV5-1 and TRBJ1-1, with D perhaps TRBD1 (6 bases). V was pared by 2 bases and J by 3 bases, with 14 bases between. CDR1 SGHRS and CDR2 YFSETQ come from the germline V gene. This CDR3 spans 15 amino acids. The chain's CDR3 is CASSLRWGADTEAFF. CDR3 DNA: TGCGCCAGCAGCTTACGGTGGGGGGCTGACACTGAAGCTTTCTTT.

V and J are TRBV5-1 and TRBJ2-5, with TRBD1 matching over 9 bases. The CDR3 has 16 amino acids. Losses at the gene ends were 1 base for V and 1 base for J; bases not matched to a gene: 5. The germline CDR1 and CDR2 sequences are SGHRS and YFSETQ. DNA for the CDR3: TGCGCCAGCAGCTTGCGGCGGACAGGGGCCCAAGAGACCCAGTACTTC. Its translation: CASSLRRTGAQETQYF.

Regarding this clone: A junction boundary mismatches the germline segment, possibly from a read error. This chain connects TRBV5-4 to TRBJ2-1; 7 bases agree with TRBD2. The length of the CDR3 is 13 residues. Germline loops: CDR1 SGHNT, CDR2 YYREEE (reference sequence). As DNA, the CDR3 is TGTGCCAGCAGCCGAGCGGGAAGTAATGAGCAGCTCTTC. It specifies CASSRAGSNEQLF.

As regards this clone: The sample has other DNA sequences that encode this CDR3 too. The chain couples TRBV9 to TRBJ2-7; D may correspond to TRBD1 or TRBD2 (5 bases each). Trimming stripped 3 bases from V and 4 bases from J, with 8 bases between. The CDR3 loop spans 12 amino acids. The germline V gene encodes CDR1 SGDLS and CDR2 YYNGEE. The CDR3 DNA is TGTGCCAGCAGCGGGGACGGTTACGAGCAGTACTTC. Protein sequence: CASSGDGYEQYF.

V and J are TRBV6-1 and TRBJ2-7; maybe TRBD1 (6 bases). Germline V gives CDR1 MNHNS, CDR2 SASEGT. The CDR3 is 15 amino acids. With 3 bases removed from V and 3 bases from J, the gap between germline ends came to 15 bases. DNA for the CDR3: TGTGCCAGCAGTGAGTCACAGGGAAGGGTCTACGAGCAGTACTTC. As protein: CASSESQGRVYEQYF.

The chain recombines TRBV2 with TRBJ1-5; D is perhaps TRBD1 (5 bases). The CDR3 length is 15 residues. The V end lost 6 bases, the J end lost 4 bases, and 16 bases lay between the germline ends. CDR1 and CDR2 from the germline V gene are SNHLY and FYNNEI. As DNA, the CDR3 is TGTGCCAGCAGGGAGGACTTCGGGGGGAATCAGCCCCAGCATTTT. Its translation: CASREDFGGNQPQHF.